The entry that follows covers one T cell receptor beta chain sequence. In the original processing: How many nucleated cells were present was estimated from reference gene primer amplification. Clones were read by immunoSEQ multiplex PCR, and TCRdb kept only the in-frame ones, dropping some. The V and J calls and clone size are taken from that table; D and trimming were inferred from the DNA. The table includes 35,000 to 50,000 clones, about 89% detected once. V shed 6 bases, J shed 7 bases, and the junction held 9 bases outside the gene matches. The CDR3 consists of 14 residues. Germline V CDR1 and CDR2: SGHDN, FVKESK. This sample is drawn from a study of blood T cell repertoires in COVID-19. Background on the study: COVID-19 samples from acute and convalescent phases originated in the United States, Italy and Spain. Sample material is recorded as cDNA or gDNA derived from T cells, B-cell-depleted T cells, or PBMCs.

The chain uses TRBV14 and TRBJ2-7; 10 bases agree with TRBD1. The source material was peripheral blood. The TCR originated in a man in his 70s with active COVID-19. The CDR3 sequence is CASRTGTGVGEQYF. The CDR3, as DNA: TGTGCCAGCAGGACCGGGACAGGGGTCGGGGAGCAGTACTTC.